This T cell receptor (beta chain) was identified during a study of T cells expressing NK-cell markers. Notes on the study in general: Roughly 6 of the donors carried dominant NKG2C+ clonotypes that took up 1.0-7.0% of their CD8+ T cells.

In generating TCR beta cDNA, 5'RACE template switching with UMIs was used. Each CDR3 protein gets one entry in TCRdb, which reprocessed the 5' RACE reads and gives no DNA. Its listing shows about 140,000 distinct CDR3 sequences. The CDR3 covers 14 residues. Per the germline V gene, CDR1 is SGHVS and CDR2 is FQNEAQ. Worth noting for this clonotype: Its target is not known.

Sequencing was done on a sample of blood T cells: a sorted CD56 or NKG2C T cell subset, CD4+ or CD8+ T cells, or bulk PBMC T cells (not recorded which). This receptor was identified in a man aged 18-30 years in good health. V gene TRBV7-8 combines with J gene TRBJ1-1. The CDR3 is CASSLAYMNTEAFF.